This T cell receptor (beta chain) was identified in a study of blood T cell repertoires in COVID-19 (dated by TCRdb to about 2020). Concerning the study at large: Samples covering the acute and convalescent phases of COVID-19 were provided by collaborators in the United States, Italy and Spain. The dataset comprised deeply sampled blood TCRbeta repertoires from subjects exposed to, actively infected with, or recovered from COVID-19. A de-identified subject ID, COVID-19 status, age in years and sex were almost always included in the sample metadata. The repertoires were released in a freely available public database intended as a resource for research on the immune response to SARS-CoV-2. HLA class I and class II types, where available, came from metadata supplied by the sample provider rather than from assay-based typing. The samples were drawn from two sources: the first 160 participants of the ongoing ImmuneRACE study, and 950 to 1,500 subjects contributed by 6 global collaborators. The material from the prospective study consisted of cDNA or gDNA derived from T cells, B-cell-depleted T cells, or PBMCs.

Of note for this clone: The target of this receptor is not known. The sample holds no much larger clone one base away, and base qualities are not on file.

Results the study describes overall, beyond this receptor: The amount of clinical and demographic metadata varied by source and participant and was provided uncurated.

The germline V gene provides CDR1 SGHTA and CDR2 FQGNSA. From the cysteine through the phenylalanine, the CDR3 covers 13 amino acids. Only CDR3 DNA is held: 39 bases, read in frame from base 1. Deletion took 4 bases off V and 7 bases off J, with a span of 12 bases between the germline ends. Whole blood was collected in K2EDTA tubes by collaborating institutions according to the institutions' own protocols. For TCRbeta analysis, collaborator samples were shipped as frozen whole blood, as isolated PBMCs, or as DNA extracted from either sample type. TCRbeta CDR3 regions were amplified from genomic DNA by means of the immunoSEQ Assay, a bias-controlled multiplex PCR. In the original analysis: Nucleated cell counts per sample were estimated from amplification of reference gene primers within the assay. Sequence reads were collapsed and filtered to measure the absolute abundance of every unique TCRbeta CDR3 rearrangement. For each sample, productive Simpson clonality was calculated as the square root of Simpson's diversity index across productive rearrangements. What TCRdb holds here is the immuneACCESS table cut down to in-frame rearrangements. Part of the clones is not present; checked against another copy, under half of the missing clones reflect an unresolved V gene, and the others are unexplained. V, J and clone size were drawn from that table, and D and trimming were deduced from the DNA. This sample gives 100,000 to 150,000 clones in total; 82% of them show up just once. 4% to 5% of the sample comes from the top ten.

The sequence links TRBV7-2 to TRBJ2-3; the D gene is possibly TRBD2, with 6 bases matching. This sequence was found in a woman aged 65 to 85 with acute or convalescent COVID-19. Material: peripheral blood. The CDR3 corresponds to CASSSLGRNTQYF. The nucleotides read TGTGCCAGCAGCTCTCTCGGGAGAAATACGCAGTATTTT. When the CDR3 is completed using the reference TRBV7-2 and TRBJ2-3 genes on either side, the full variable domain is GAGVSQSPSNKVTEKGKDVELRCDPISGHTALYWYRQSLGQGLEFLIYFQGNSAPDKSGLPSDRFSAERTGGSVSTLTIQRTQQEDSAVYLCASSSLGRNTQYFGPGTRLTVL.